The subject of this entry is one T cell receptor beta chain. The antigen is undetermined. Donors were drawn from the approximately 120-subject validation cohort, separate from the 666-subject first cohort. These data originate in a study of cytomegalovirus exposure and HLA in healthy donors. General observations from the study: TCR beta chains numbering roughly 150 were designated cytomegalovirus-associated. One later analysis, an examination of the roughly 110 validation repertoires, found that first-cohort TCR clusters tended to co-occur in them. Confirmation in vitro established that a few CMV-associated chains were specific for CMV antigens.

TCRdb's table, derived via immunoSEQ multiplex PCR, lists solely in-frame clones and lacks some. This sample has some 260,000 clones, with over 75% found just once. CDR3 length: 14 amino acids. Germline V gives CDR1 MRHNA, CDR2 SNTAGT. Trimming left V 3 bases short and J 8 bases short, with 14 bases between. The TCR sequence derives from a man between 18 and 35 years old in good health and CMV-seropositive. The sample was PBMCs. The genes are TRBV6-4 and TRBJ2-1; possibly TRBD2 for D (6 bases). The CDR3 here is CASSEGGASDEQFF. In DNA, the CDR3 is TGTGCCAGCAGTGAGGGAGGAGCCAGCGATGAGCAGTTCTTC.